The text below deals with one T cell receptor (beta chain). Antigen specificity is unknown. Isolated RNA was reverse transcribed into cDNA used as the sequencing template. The method was immunoSEQ multiplex PCR; TCRdb's version includes in-frame clones alone and lacks a portion of them. The sample yields approximately 130,000 clones, around 48% seen once. The data derive from a study of CD8+ T cells in alopecia areata. Overall study findings and caveats: Across lesional scalp, and particularly alopecia totalis/universalis, clonality surpassed that of normal scalp. TCR sharing across patients was less clear than in mice, possibly HLA-related.

Germline values: CDR1 SQVTM, CDR2 ANQGSEA. This CDR3 is built from 13 residues. V shed 6 bases and J 5 bases; nucleotides not matched to a gene: 5. Peripheral blood and lesional scalp punch biopsies were taken from alopecia areata patients. The researchers isolated CD4+ and CD8+ T cells from PBMCs by sorting. Sequencing input: NKG2D-low CD8+ T cells sorted from blood. This clonotype was obtained from a human donor with alopecia areata. The chain is built from TRBV29-1 and TRBJ1-1; 11 bases are shared with TRBD1. The CDR3 nucleotides are TGCAGCGTATGGACAGGGGGCCTAACTGAAGCTTTCTTT. It yields the protein CSVWTGGLTEAFF.